A single sample gave rise to the 21 T cell receptor beta chains below, sequenced in a study of cytomegalovirus exposure and HLA in healthy donors. PCR amplification relied on 60 Vbeta primers (plus 13 Jbeta primers). Libraries were prepared by immunoSEQ multiplex PCR; TCRdb keeps only in-frame clonotypes and omits some of them. The repertoire holds around 160,000 clones, just under 80% seen once, with about 9.7% in the top ten. The specimen was PBMCs. The receptors originated from a young man in good health and CMV-seropositive.

The CDR3 is CASSFLQGWYGYTF. The CDR3 nucleotides are TGTGCCAGCAGCTTTTTACAGGGGTGGTATGGCTACACCTTC. The chain carries TRBV7-2 and TRBJ1-2, with 7 bases that match TRBD1. The CDR3 has 14 amino acids. The germline V gene has CDR1 SGHTA and CDR2 FQGNSA. V was clipped by 3 bases and J by 5 bases; unmatched bases: 6. Full variable domain (outside the CDR3, taken from reference TRBV7-2 and TRBJ1-2): GAGVSQSPSNKVTEKGKDVELRCDPISGHTALYWYRQSLGQGLEFLIYFQGNSAPDKSGLPSDRFSAERTGGSVSTLTIQRTQQEDSAVYLCASSFLQGWYGYTFGSGTRLTVV.

This clone turned up a few times. The chain couples TRBV6-6 to TRBJ2-1; D remains ambiguous. The CDR3 loop spans 11 amino acids. The V gene lost 8 bases and the J gene lost 6 bases, with 8 bases spanning the gap. CDR1 and CDR2 from the germline V gene are MNHNY and SVGAGI (reference sequence). In DNA, the CDR3 is TGTGCCAGCGGTCGGGTCAATGAGCAGTTCTTC. It translates to CASGRVNEQFF.

The J gene is TRBJ2-1, the V gene TRBV29-1; perhaps TRBD2 as D (6 bases). Germline CDR1 reads SQVTM; CDR2 reads ANQGSEA. V was clipped by 2 bases and J by 0 bases, with 11 bases between them. The CDR3 extends over 15 amino acids. The CDR3 DNA reads TGCAGCGTTGAAAGGCGGGGCGTCTCCTACAATGAGCAGTTCTTC. It yields the protein CSVERRGVSYNEQFF.

Only one count was recorded for this clone. V is TRBV2 and J is TRBJ2-2; TRBD2 is a possible D gene (7 bases). CDR3 length equals 16 residues. V was shortened by 3 bases and J by 4 bases, with 15 bases between the two germline ends. Germline assignment: CDR1 SNHLY and CDR2 FYNNEI. CDR3: CASSDFWGGATGELFF. For the CDR3, the DNA is TGTGCCAGCAGTGATTTTTGGGGGGGCGCCACCGGGGAGCTGTTTTTT. Supplemented by reference TRBV2 and TRBJ2-2, the full variable domain reads EPEVTQTPSHQVTQMGQEVILRCVPISNHLYFYWYRQILGQKVEFLVSFYNNEISEKSEIFDDQFSVERPDGSNFTLKIRSTKLEDSAMYFCASSDFWGGATGELFFGEGSRLTVL.

The chain recombines TRBV25-1 with TRBJ2-5; a weak D match, TRBD1 (5 bases). The CDR3 is 17 residues long. Germline CDR1 reads MGHDK; CDR2 reads SYGVNS. V gave up 0 bases and J gave up 0 bases, with 14 bases separating them. The CDR3 sequence: CASSEYVAGKNQETQYF. CDR3 in DNA: TGTGCCAGCAGTGAATATGTGGCAGGGAAGAACCAAGAGACCCAGTACTTC.

V is TRBV7-8 and J is TRBJ2-2; possible D gene TRBD1, 6 bases. The CDR3 extends over 14 amino acids. Germline values: CDR1 SGHVS, CDR2 FQNEAQ. Trimming left V 4 bases short and J 4 bases short, with 10 bases between. The CDR3 DNA reads as TGTGCCAGCAGCTCACAGGGATCCACCGGGGAGCTGTTTTTT. As protein: CASSSQGSTGELFF.

This chain uses TRBV2 with TRBJ1-5, with 7 bases identical to TRBD1. Germline loops: CDR1 SNHLY, CDR2 FYNNEI. The CDR3 totals 18 residues. The ends lost 6 bases at V and 0 bases at J; junction bases unmatched: 14. The CDR3 is CASSGDRVNQYSNQPQHF. The CDR3 DNA reads as TGTGCCAGCAGCGGCGACAGGGTCAATCAGTATAGCAATCAGCCCCAGCATTTT. Full variable domain (remainder filled in from reference TRBV2 and TRBJ1-5): EPEVTQTPSHQVTQMGQEVILRCVPISNHLYFYWYRQILGQKVEFLVSFYNNEISEKSEIFDDQFSVERPDGSNFTLKIRSTKLEDSAMYFCASSGDRVNQYSNQPQHFGDGTRLSIL.

The rearrangement links TRBV5-4 to TRBJ2-5, with D possibly being TRBD1 (6 bases). Germline V gene data show CDR1 as SGHNT and CDR2 as YYREEE (reference sequence). V was trimmed by 0 bases and J by 4 bases, leaving 10 bases between them. There are 14 residues in the CDR3. The CDR3 DNA reads TGTGCCAGCAGCTTGGACAGGGTTGGAGAGACCCAGTACTTC. Protein sequence: CASSLDRVGETQYF.

The chain employs TRBV10-1 and TRBJ1-2; 7 positions match TRBD1. Unmatched junction bases numbered 1, after V lost 2 bases and J lost 4 bases. The germline V gene encodes CDR1 WNHNN and CDR2 SYGVQD (reference sequence). This CDR3 is built from 13 residues. The DNA for the CDR3 is TGCGCCAGCAGTGAGACAGGGGTCTATGGCTACACCTTC. Translation: CASSETGVYGYTF.

This chain connects TRBV29-1 to TRBJ2-7, with D perhaps matching TRBD2 (5 bases). This CDR3 is built from 11 residues. The V and J ends lost 4 bases and 4 bases respectively, with 8 bases between them. The germline CDR1 and CDR2 sequences are SQVTM and ANQGSEA. In nucleotides, the CDR3 is TGCAGCGTTGGGACTCAGTACGAGCAGTACTTC. The encoded protein is CSVGTQYEQYF.

This rearrangement joins TRBV10-1 to TRBJ2-3, with TRBD2 matching 8 bases. This CDR3 region has 15 residues. V gave up 5 bases and J gave up 3 bases; unmatched junction bases: 7. Germline V gene lookup returns CDR1 WNHNN and CDR2 SYGVQD (reference sequence). The CDR3 bases are TGCGCCAGCAGTCGAGCGGGAGTTGGAACAGATACGCAGTATTTT. It is translated as CASSRAGVGTDTQYF.

The J gene is TRBJ2-7, the V gene TRBV2; 7 bases align to TRBD1. CDR1 is SNHLY and CDR2 is FYNNEI in the germline V gene. The V segment lost 6 bases and the J segment 3 bases; nucleotides outside the gene matches: 8. This CDR3 has 14 residues. The CDR3 DNA is TGTGCCAGCAGGCGACAGGGCGAGGGCTACGAGCAGTACTTC. This codes for CASRRQGEGYEQYF.

This clone was observed once. The rearrangement uses TRBV19 and TRBJ2-3; 12 nucleotides agree with TRBD2. Germline trimming cut 6 bases from V and 4 bases from J; bases unmatched to any gene: 5. Germline V gives CDR1 LNHDA, CDR2 SQIVND (reference sequence). The CDR3 has 15 residues. Here the CDR3 DNA reads TGTGCCAGTAGCACGACTAGCGGGAGCTCAGATACGCAGTATTTT. Translated, it gives CASSTTSGSSDTQYF.

This clone appeared once. This chain links TRBV5-6 with TRBJ2-1; 9 nucleotides agree with TRBD1. V lost 7 bases, J lost 5 bases, and 10 bases stayed unmatched. Per germline, CDR1 SGHDT and CDR2 YYEEEE. This CDR3 is 15 amino acids long. The CDR3 region is CASHMWGQGHNEQFF. The CDR3 nucleotides read TGTGCCAGCCACATGTGGGGACAGGGCCACAATGAGCAGTTCTTC. Using reference TRBV5-6 and TRBJ2-1 for the parts outside the CDR3, the full variable domain is DAGVTQSPTHLIKTRGQQVTLRCSPKSGHDTVSWYQQALGQGPQFIFQYYEEEERQRGNFPDRFSGHQFPNYSSELNVNALLLGDSALYLCASHMWGQGHNEQFFGPGTRLTVL.

The genes are TRBV4-2 and TRBJ2-6; a possible D gene is TRBD2 (5 bases). Trimming cost V 3 bases and J 1 base, with 10 bases left between them. This CDR3 contains 16 residues. Germline V gene lookup returns CDR1 LGHNA and CDR2 YNFKEQ. The CDR3 loop is CASSHPTRSGANVLTF. CDR3 bases: TGTGCCAGCAGCCATCCTACTAGGTCTGGGGCCAACGTCCTGACTTTC.

This clone has a handful of counts. The genes are TRBV9 and TRBJ2-2; a possible D gene is TRBD2 (6 bases). The V and J ends lost 2 bases and 1 base respectively, with 9 bases between them. Germline V gene data show CDR1 as SGDLS and CDR2 as YYNGEE. The CDR3 has 15 amino acids. CDR3 residues: CASSVVGGNTGELFF. The DNA of the CDR3 is TGTGCCAGCAGCGTTGTGGGGGGGAACACCGGGGAGCTGTTTTTT.

The chain couples TRBV19 to TRBJ1-1; D is perhaps TRBD1 (5 bases). Trimming pared 7 bases from V and 11 bases from J, leaving 20 bases between. Germline-derived CDR1 and CDR2 are LNHDA and SQIVND (reference sequence). The CDR3 runs to 13 residues. CDR3 DNA: TGTGCCAGTAAACCAACAGGAGTCGGAAAGGCTTTCTTT. Protein: CASKPTGVGKAFF.

The chain links TRBV5-6 to TRBJ2-7; the match to TRBD1 covers 9 bases. This CDR3 is 13 amino acids long. Germline trimming cut 6 bases from V and 1 base from J; bases unmatched to any gene: 2. Germline-derived CDR1 and CDR2 are SGHDT and YYEEEE. CDR3 DNA: TGTGCCAGCATGACAGGGGGTTCCTACGAGCAGTACTTC. It yields the protein CASMTGGSYEQYF.

The chain is built from TRBV11-2 and TRBJ2-7; D is unresolved. V dropped 1 base and J dropped 1 base, with 8 bases sitting between them. The length of the CDR3 is 14 residues. CDR1 is SGHAT, CDR2 FQNNGV, per germline. The chain's CDR3 is CASSLGAASYEQYF. The CDR3 nucleotides read TGTGCCAGCAGCTTAGGGGCAGCTTCCTACGAGCAGTACTTC.

This clone has only one observation. The genes are TRBV5-1 and TRBJ2-2, with D perhaps TRBD2 (6 bases). Germline V gene data show CDR1 as SGHRS and CDR2 as YFSETQ. Trimming stripped 4 bases from V and 0 bases from J, with 10 bases between. The CDR3 contains 15 residues. This CDR3 reads CASSAGLSNTGELFF. The CDR3 nucleotides read TGCGCCAGCAGCGCGGGATTATCGAACACCGGGGAGCTGTTTTTT.

This chain links TRBV4-1 with TRBJ2-7; 8 bases fit TRBD1. The V and J ends lost 4 bases and 3 bases, in that order; junction bases with no gene match: 20. Germline V gives CDR1 MGHRA, CDR2 YSYEKL. The length of the CDR3 is 19 residues. Written as DNA, the CDR3 is TGCGCCAGCAGCCCCTCGGACAGGGCTTCCCCCTACCTTTACTACGAGCAGTACTTC. Translation: CASSPSDRASPYLYYEQYF.